This entry lists 9 T cell receptor beta chains sequenced from one sample in a study of CD8+ T cells in alopecia areata. The treatment was: oral pan-JAK inhibitor, 5-10 mg twice daily. RNA was isolated and reverse transcribed to cDNA, the sequencing template. Only in-frame clones appear in the TCRdb table, and some are missing; sequencing was by immunoSEQ multiplex PCR. The profile shows around 190,000 clones, more than 55% of them singletons. The sample was CD4+ T cells sorted from blood, taken around week 49, from a patient treated with tofacitinib. The receptors here all came from a human donor with alopecia areata.

The V gene is TRBV30, the J gene TRBJ2-3; 8 bases align to TRBD1. With 0 bases clipped from V and 3 bases from J, the junction kept 5 bases outside the gene matches. CDR1 and CDR2 from the germline V gene are GTSNPN and SVGIG (reference sequence). The CDR3 totals 15 residues. DNA for the CDR3: TGTGCCTGGAGTGTTCGGACAGGGAGGACAGATACGCAGTATTTT. Translating gives CAWSVRTGRTDTQYF.

The chain combines TRBV7-2 with TRBJ2-2; no definite D call. This CDR3 contains 13 residues. Germline lookup yields CDR1 SGHTA and CDR2 FQGNSA. Trimming cost V 1 base and J 3 bases, with 3 bases left between them. CDR3 in amino acids: CASSLVYTGELFF. In DNA form, the CDR3 reads TGTGCCAGCAGCTTAGTGTACACCGGGGAGCTGTTTTTT.

This clone was seen a few times. The rearrangement links TRBV29-1 to TRBJ1-1; D ambiguous. Deletions cut 5 bases from V and 2 bases from J, with 9 bases between. The length of the CDR3 is 12 residues. The germline gives CDR1 SQVTM, CDR2 ANQGSEA. The CDR3 sequence is CSVRVLNTEAFF. CDR3 DNA: TGCAGCGTTAGGGTCCTAAACACTGAAGCTTTCTTT.

V is TRBV27 and J is TRBJ2-2, with D perhaps matching TRBD1 (5 bases). Germline CDR1 reads MNHEY; CDR2 reads SMNVEV (reference sequence). Trimming took off 1 base at V and 6 bases at J, with 9 bases between the two ends. The CDR3 extends over 14 amino acids. In nucleotides, the CDR3 is TGTGCCAGCAGTTTATGGCCAGGGTCCGGGGAGCTGTTTTTT. It encodes CASSLWPGSGELFF.

J is TRBJ2-5 and V is TRBV5-1; D might be TRBD1 or TRBD2, each matching 5 bases. CDR1 and CDR2 (germline): SGHRS, YFSETQ. V was cut by 3 bases and J by 5 bases, with 17 bases left in between. The CDR3 sequence is 15 residues long. This chain's CDR3 is CASSSPGPRGETQYF. The CDR3 coding sequence is TGCGCCAGCAGCTCCCCGGGACCGAGAGGGGAGACCCAGTACTTC.

Only a few counts were recorded for this clone. The chain couples TRBV19 to TRBJ2-2, with unresolved D. Trimming stripped 3 bases from V and 4 bases from J, with 6 bases between. The CDR3 length is 13 residues. Germline V gene data show CDR1 as LNHDA and CDR2 as SQIVND (reference sequence). CDR3 protein: CASSIKTTGELFF. Here the CDR3 DNA reads TGTGCCAGTAGTATTAAGACCACCGGGGAGCTGTTTTTT.

A few counts support this clone. This rearrangement joins TRBV29-1 to TRBJ1-4; no firm D call. The CDR3 extends over 13 amino acids. Trimming removed 4 bases at V and 0 bases at J, with 6 bases between. The germline V gene has CDR1 SQVTM and CDR2 ANQGSEA. As DNA, the CDR3 is TGCAGCGTTGGGCTTGCAACTAATGAAAAACTGTTTTTT. Translating gives CSVGLATNEKLFF.

This chain joins TRBV29-1 and TRBJ1-1, with 7 bases identical to TRBD1. The CDR3 is made up of 12 amino acids. The V gene's germline CDR1 is SQVTM and CDR2 ANQGSEA. The J segment lost 7 bases and the V segment lost 7 bases, leaving 9 bases of the junction unmatched. The CDR3 protein is CSAEGTVSEAFF. The CDR3 nucleotides read TGCAGCGCCGAAGGGACAGTCAGTGAAGCTTTCTTT.

This chain uses TRBV2 with TRBJ2-3; the D gene is possibly TRBD1 (5 bases). V gave up 6 bases and J gave up 1 base, with 8 bases separating them. The CDR3 covers 13 residues. CDR1 is SNHLY, CDR2 FYNNEI, per germline. The CDR3 loop reads CASRGPGTDTQYF. As DNA, the CDR3 is TGTGCCAGCAGGGGGCCTGGCACAGATACGCAGTATTTT.